This T cell receptor beta chain was found in a study of blood T cell repertoires in COVID-19. Looking at the study overall: Samples came from the United States, Italy and Spain, spanning acute and convalescent COVID-19. T cells, B-cell-depleted T cells, or PBMCs provided the cDNA or gDNA that served as material.

In the study's own analysis: Amplification with reference gene primers provided the estimates of nucleated cell counts. Using immunoSEQ multiplex PCR, the repertoire was profiled, and TCRdb retains in-frame clones only, with some absent. The V and J calls and clone size were taken over from that table, and D and trimming were inferred from the DNA. The sample lists over 150,000 clones, around nine tenths seen once, with 15% to 20% in the top ten. This CDR3 has 19 residues. The germline gives CDR1 SGHDT, CDR2 YYEEEE. Trimming removed 4 bases from V and 0 bases from J; junction bases left unmatched: 18. Seattle researchers signed up patients amid active infection and tracked them longitudinally.

The sequence was collected from a man in his fifties with COVID-19, enrolled during active disease. What was sequenced was peripheral blood. The chain uses TRBV5-6 and TRBJ2-7, with 8 bases that match TRBD2. The CDR3 protein is CASSRRGGLAGRSSYEQYF. In DNA, the CDR3 is TGTGCCAGCAGCCGCCGGGGGGGTTTGGCGGGCAGGAGCTCCTACGAGCAGTACTTC.